Listed below are T cell receptor beta chains from one sample, sequenced in a study of neurological immune-mediated disorders. TCRdb passed the 5' RACE reads through MiXCR, listing each CDR3 protein once. Found here are tens of thousands of distinct CDR3 sequences, approximately 17% of them singletons; the top ten hold roughly 15%. Sequences were obtained from PBMCs. These receptor sequences come from a woman aged 40 to 50 in good health. CDR3s include the opening cysteine and the closing phenylalanine or tryptophan. A D gene is named only where the DNA matches it firmly.

18	TRBV27	TRBJ1-6	NA	CASSPTDYLSSYNSPLHF
15	TRBV18	TRBJ2-5	NA	CASSPFNGGEETQYF
14	TRBV25-1	TRBJ2-7	NA	CASSETEATYEQYF
14	TRBV7-2	TRBJ2-3	NA	CASSLGGRTDTQYF
11	TRBV7-2	TRBJ2-1	NA	CASIIYNEQFF
14	TRBV5-1	TRBJ2-5	TRBD1	CASSLEDREETQYF
15	TRBV7-2	TRBJ1-4	TRBD1	CASSRRQGTNEKLFF
14	TRBV5-1	TRBJ1-4	NA	CASSGTRINEKLFF
16	TRBV3-1	TRBJ2-7	TRBD2	CASSQDGSGRAGEQYF
14	TRBV27	TRBJ2-3	NA	CASSSWSGTDTQYF
14	TRBV19	TRBJ1-1	NA	CASSFRGAVTEAFF
16	TRBV6-2/TRBV6-3	TRBJ2-1	TRBD2	CASSYSRGAGPHEQFF
11	TRBV20-1	TRBJ2-2	NA	CSAREGWELFF
12	TRBV20-1	TRBJ2-1	NA	CSARSPTSEQFF
15	TRBV20-1	TRBJ1-1	NA	CSARSGGSMNTEAFF
15	TRBV4-1	TRBJ2-3	NA	CASTNIGKGPDTQYF
17	TRBV7-8	TRBJ1-5	NA	CASSRDKSFYSNQPQHF
12	TRBV6-2/TRBV6-3	TRBJ2-5	NA	CASGAGKETQYF
15	TRBV5-1	TRBJ2-5	TRBD2	CASSFVAGARKTQYF
15	TRBV20-1	TRBJ2-3	TRBD2	CSARARGGDTDTQYF